Each of the 28 T cell receptor beta chains below was sequenced from the same sample in a study of blood T cell repertoires in COVID-19. Repertoires were generated with immunoSEQ multiplex PCR, while TCRdb's copy carries only in-frame clones and drops some. The sample carries 200,000 to 250,000 clones, 88% recorded once. Specimen: PBMCs or T cells enriched from blood (not recorded which). These receptors were collected from a woman aged 25 to 39 who had been exposed to COVID-19.

This clone was detected only a few times. The V gene is TRBV7-9, the J gene TRBJ2-6, with TRBD1 as a possible D gene (6 bases). CDR3 length equals 15 residues. With 6 bases removed from V and 4 bases from J, the gap between germline ends came to 13 bases. Germline V lookup: CDR1 SEHNR, CDR2 FQNEAQ (reference sequence). The CDR3 sequence: CASSHRVLGANVLTF. CDR3 sequence (DNA): TGTGCCAGCAGTCACAGGGTTCTCGGGGCCAACGTCCTGACTTTC.

J is TRBJ2-1 and V is TRBV4-1; D is possibly TRBD2 (5 bases). The CDR3 is 13 residues long. Per germline, CDR1 MGHRA and CDR2 YSYEKL. V was shortened by 0 bases and J by 8 bases, with 8 bases between the two germline ends. CDR3 nucleotides: TGCGCCAGCAGCCAAGAACCGGGATATGAGCAGTTCTTC. Translation gives CASSQEPGYEQFF.

The V and J genes are TRBV18 and TRBJ2-5; 7 positions match TRBD1. This CDR3 has 15 amino acids. After removal of 2 bases from V and 5 bases from J, the junction contained 8 bases not matched to a gene. The germline V gene has CDR1 KGHSH and CDR2 LQKENI. DNA of the CDR3: TGTGCCAGCTCACCAGAGACAGGGACATCGGAGACCCAGTACTTC. This sequence encodes CASSPETGTSETQYF.

The rearrangement links TRBV4-1 to TRBJ1-2, with a weak D call TRBD1 (5 bases). The CDR3 totals 15 residues. The germline V gene encodes CDR1 MGHRA and CDR2 YSYEKL. Trimming stripped 0 bases from V and 3 bases from J, with 11 bases between. As DNA, the CDR3 is TGCGCCAGCAGCCAAGACAGGGATGTCGACTATGGCTACACCTTC. It yields the protein CASSQDRDVDYGYTF.

This chain uses TRBV11-2 with TRBJ1-2, with 9 bases aligning to TRBD1. The germline V gene encodes CDR1 SGHAT and CDR2 FQNNGV. The CDR3 loop spans 15 amino acids. V shed 0 bases, J shed 8 bases, and the junction held 7 bases outside the gene matches. Here the CDR3 reads CASSLEGGQGGGYTF. The CDR3 DNA reads TGTGCCAGCAGCTTAGAAGGGGGACAGGGCGGAGGCTACACCTTC.

The chain links TRBV3-1 (or the pseudogene TRBV3-2) to TRBJ1-2; TRBD1 is a possible D gene (5 bases). This CDR3 comprises 13 residues. CDR1 is LGHDT, CDR2 YNNKEL, per germline (reference sequence). Trimming stripped 1 base from V and 4 bases from J, with 7 bases between. The CDR3 DNA is TGTGCCAGCAGCCAAGGGGGCCCCTATGGCTACACCTTC. It translates to CASSQGGPYGYTF.

V is TRBV27 and J is TRBJ1-2, with TRBD1 identical over 8 bases. The CDR3 length is 15 residues. The J segment lost 4 bases and the V segment lost 8 bases, leaving 12 bases of the junction unmatched. Germline loops: CDR1 MNHEY, CDR2 SMNVEV (reference sequence). CDR3 loop: CASSKQGVDGYGYTF. The CDR3 DNA follows: TGTGCCAGCTCTAAACAGGGGGTGGACGGCTATGGCTACACCTTC.

This chain joins TRBV4-1 and TRBJ1-5; D is undetermined. CDR1 is MGHRA and CDR2 is YSYEKL in the germline V gene. The germline V and J ends were trimmed by 1 base and 7 bases, with 11 bases remaining between them. CDR3 length: 14 residues. DNA for the CDR3: TGCGCCAGCAGCCAAGCCTCCCCCCAGCAGCCCCAGCATTTT. It is translated as CASSQASPQQPQHF.

The V gene is TRBV6-4, the J gene TRBJ2-1; 7 bases agree with TRBD2. The CDR3 loop spans 16 amino acids. V gave up 5 bases and J gave up 8 bases; unmatched junction bases: 15. Looked up from germline, CDR1 is MRHNA and CDR2 is SNTAGT. CDR3: CASSPRASGLVDEQFF. The CDR3 nucleotides are TGTGCCAGCAGTCCCCGAGCTAGCGGCTTGGTGGATGAGCAGTTCTTC.

This clone was counted a few times. J is TRBJ2-2 and V is TRBV20-1, with no clear D. V was trimmed by 3 bases and J by 5 bases, leaving 10 bases between them. CDR1 is DFQATT, CDR2 SNEGSKA, per germline (reference sequence). The CDR3 is 13 amino acids. CDR3 nucleotide sequence: TGCAGTGCTAGTTCGCGGTCAACCGGGGAGCTGTTTTTT. This translates into CSASSRSTGELFF.

V usage is TRBV14 and J usage is TRBJ1-3; 9 bases map to TRBD1. The CDR3 consists of 14 residues. In germline, CDR1 is SGHDN, CDR2 FVKESK. V trimming: 5 bases; J trimming: 5 bases; junction bases outside the gene matches: 4. For the CDR3, the DNA is TGTGCCAGCAGCGGTACAGGGGGCCGAAACACCATATATTTT. Translated, it gives CASSGTGGRNTIYF.

V usage is TRBV9 and J usage is TRBJ2-1, with TRBD2 matching 13 bases. The CDR3 covers 14 residues. The junction had 4 bases not matched to a gene; V was cut back by 6 bases and J by 7 bases. Germline CDR1 SGDLS, CDR2 YYNGEE. The DNA for the CDR3 is TGTGCCAGCACGAGGACTAGCGGGAGAAATGAGCAGTTCTTC. This codes for CASTRTSGRNEQFF.

The V call is TRBV5-5, the J call TRBJ2-5; the D gene is possibly TRBD1 (5 bases). There are 16 residues in the CDR3. CDR1 is SGHKS, CDR2 YYEKEE, per germline (reference sequence). V lost 4 bases and J lost 1, with 17 bases in between. The CDR3 sequence is CASSRLDSSFQETQYF. The CDR3 nucleotides read TGTGCCAGCAGCCGGCTAGACAGCAGCTTCCAAGAGACCCAGTACTTC.

The J gene is TRBJ1-2, the V gene TRBV11-2, with D tentatively TRBD1 (5 bases). Deletions cut 5 bases from V and 5 bases from J, with 12 bases between. Germline assignment: CDR1 SGHAT and CDR2 FQNNGV. This CDR3 spans 13 amino acids. CDR3 region: CASSPSQEYGYTF. The CDR3 DNA is TGTGCCAGCAGCCCCTCACAGGAATATGGCTACACCTTC.

J is TRBJ1-1 and V is TRBV19; maybe TRBD1 (5 bases). CDR3 length: 14 residues. V was clipped by 10 bases and J by 5 bases, with 20 bases between them. Per the germline V gene, CDR1 is LNHDA and CDR2 is SQIVND (reference sequence). The chain's CDR3 is CATQSGQGGTEAFF. In DNA form, the CDR3 reads TGTGCCACCCAGAGTGGGCAGGGTGGGACTGAAGCTTTCTTT. Filled out from reference TRBV19 and TRBJ1-1, the complete variable domain reads DGGITQSPKYLFRKEGQNVTLSCEQNLNHDAMYWYRQDPGQGLRLIYYSQIVNDFQKGDIAEGYSVSREKKESFPLTVTSAQKNPTAFYLCATQSGQGGTEAFFGQGTRLTVV.

The CDR3 DNA sequence: TGTGCCAGCCGCTCATTGGGGGTCCTCGGAAGCGGGAGAGACACCGGGGAGCTGTTTTTT. Its translation is CASRSLGVLGSGRDTGELFF. V and J are TRBV3-1 (or the pseudogene TRBV3-2) and TRBJ2-2; 8 bases align to TRBD2. The germline gives CDR1 LGHDT, CDR2 YNNKEL (reference sequence). This CDR3 comprises 20 residues. J gave up 3 bases and V 8 bases, and 23 bases lay outside the gene matches.

This clone was picked up a small number of times. The genes are TRBV25-1 and TRBJ2-6, with D perhaps TRBD1 (6 bases). This CDR3 comprises 16 residues. The germline CDR1 and CDR2 sequences are MGHDK and SYGVNS. V was clipped by 4 bases and J by 4 bases, with 14 bases between them. DNA of the CDR3: TGTGCCAGCAGTGGTTTTACAGGGTCAGGGGCCAACGTCCTGACTTTC. Translating gives CASSGFTGSGANVLTF.

The chain uses TRBV4-2 and TRBJ2-3, with 9 bases matching TRBD2. This CDR3 spans 20 amino acids. The germline V gene has CDR1 LGHNA and CDR2 YNFKEQ. V was pared by 2 bases and J by 0 bases, with 15 bases of the junction left unmatched. CDR3 sequence (DNA): TGTGCCAGCAGCCAACTAAGCACCGGGACTAGCATATCTAGCACAGATACGCAGTATTTT. This gives the protein CASSQLSTGTSISSTDTQYF.

This clone was recorded a few times. V is TRBV11-2 and J is TRBJ2-7, with D possibly TRBD1 on 7 matching bases. The CDR3 totals 15 residues. Trimming left V 5 bases short and J 4 bases short, with 18 bases between. The germline V gene encodes CDR1 SGHAT and CDR2 FQNNGV. The CDR3 sequence: CASSGRGAGPYEQYF. In DNA, the CDR3 is TGTGCCAGCAGCGGCAGGGGGGCGGGACCGTACGAGCAGTACTTC.

The chain joins TRBV4-2 to TRBJ2-3; D is undetermined. The germline CDR1 and CDR2 sequences are LGHNA and YNFKEQ. This CDR3 spans 13 amino acids. Trimming cost V 3 bases and J 4 bases, with 8 bases left between them. DNA for the CDR3: TGTGCCAGCAGCCACCCCTCAGCAGATACGCAGTATTTT. It codes for CASSHPSADTQYF.

The chain links TRBV4-2 to TRBJ1-5; D remains ambiguous. V was pared by 4 bases and J by 0 bases, with 10 bases between. The CDR3 is made up of 15 amino acids. Germline V gives CDR1 LGHNA, CDR2 YNFKEQ. The CDR3 sequence is CASSRLEDSNQPQHF. DNA of the CDR3: TGTGCCAGCAGCCGTCTAGAAGATAGCAATCAGCCCCAGCATTTT.

This chain uses TRBV27 with TRBJ2-1; D is uncertain. V gave up 3 bases and J gave up 6 bases, with 9 bases separating them. The CDR3 totals 13 residues. Germline CDR1 reads MNHEY; CDR2 reads SMNVEV (reference sequence). This chain's CDR3 is CASSFPPFNEQFF. In nucleotides, the CDR3 is TGTGCCAGCAGTTTCCCTCCCTTCAATGAGCAGTTCTTC.

This chain links TRBV7-9 with TRBJ2-1, with 7 bases aligning to TRBD2. The V and J ends lost 1 base and 6 bases, in that order; junction bases with no gene match: 6. This CDR3 has 15 amino acids. Germline V lookup: CDR1 SEHNR, CDR2 FQNEAQ (reference sequence). The CDR3 DNA reads as TGTGCCAGCAGCTTAGGGACTAGAGGACCCAATGAGCAGTTCTTC. This codes for CASSLGTRGPNEQFF. The entire variable domain, with the rest obtained from reference TRBV7-9 and TRBJ2-1, is as follows: DTGVSQNPRHKITKRGQNVTFRCDPISEHNRLYWYRQTLGQGPEFLTYFQNEAQLEKSRLLSDRFSAERPKGSFSTLEIQRTEQGDSAMYLCASSLGTRGPNEQFFGPGTRLTVL.

Only a few counts were recorded for this clone. This sequence joins TRBV7-6 and TRBJ2-1; 14 bases line up with TRBD2. The ends lost 0 bases at V and 2 bases at J; junction bases unmatched: 6. The CDR3 is made up of 19 amino acids. Germline CDR1 SGHVS, CDR2 FNYEAQ. The CDR3 DNA sequence: TGTGCCAGCAGCTTAGCCGGGACTAGCGGGAGTCTCGCCTACAATGAGCAGTTCTTC. It is translated as CASSLAGTSGSLAYNEQFF.

The chain carries TRBV5-5 and TRBJ1-2; D remains unclear. The V and J ends lost 0 bases and 8 bases respectively, with 17 bases between them. The CDR3 spans 15 residues. From germline, CDR1 is SGHKS and CDR2 YYEKEE (reference sequence). The CDR3 loop reads CASSLEGGEAGGYTF. In nucleotides, the CDR3 is TGTGCCAGCAGCTTGGAAGGTGGCGAGGCGGGGGGCTACACCTTC.

The CDR3: CASSPFFKHRVEFDTQYF. CDR3 sequence (DNA): TGTGCCAGCAGCCCTTTCTTTAAGCACAGGGTAGAATTCGATACGCAGTATTTT. The rearrangement joins TRBV3-1 (or the pseudogene TRBV3-2) to TRBJ2-3; D possibly corresponds to TRBD1 (6 bases). This CDR3 is 18 amino acids long. V lost 4 bases to trimming and J lost 6 bases, with 26 bases between them. The V gene's germline CDR1 is LGHDT and CDR2 YNNKEL (reference sequence).

V usage is TRBV5-6 and J usage is TRBJ2-4, with a possible D match to TRBD1 (6 bases). The V end lost 0 bases, the J end lost 6 bases, and 10 bases lay between the germline ends. This CDR3 is 14 amino acids long. The V gene's germline CDR1 is SGHDT and CDR2 YYEEEE. CDR3 loop: CASSLGQGRNIQYF. In DNA, the CDR3 is TGTGCCAGCAGCTTGGGGCAGGGGAGAAACATTCAGTACTTC. Full variable domain (missing parts from reference TRBV5-6 and TRBJ2-4): DAGVTQSPTHLIKTRGQQVTLRCSPKSGHDTVSWYQQALGQGPQFIFQYYEEEERQRGNFPDRFSGHQFPNYSSELNVNALLLGDSALYLCASSLGQGRNIQYFGAGTRLSVL.

J is TRBJ2-5 and V is TRBV4-1, with 10 bases aligning to TRBD2. The CDR3 is made up of 17 amino acids. V trimming: 8 bases; J trimming: 2 bases; junction bases outside the gene matches: 14. Germline CDR1 is MGHRA and CDR2 is YSYEKL. CDR3 in DNA: TGCGCCAGCTCCCACAAGCGGGAGGGCCTTAAGCAAGAGACCCAGTACTTC. It yields the protein CASSHKREGLKQETQYF.